The 22 T cell receptor beta chains presented below share a single source sample, sequenced in a study of blood T cell repertoires in COVID-19. Clones were read by immunoSEQ multiplex PCR, and TCRdb kept only the in-frame ones, dropping some. In the table there are some 250,000 clones, approximately 84% of which are singletons. The sequencing input was peripheral blood. Receptor source: a woman in her 30s who had recovered from COVID-19.

The chain has TRBV21-1 and TRBJ1-1; TRBD1 reflects the table's D call only, with no check against the DNA. TRBV21-1 is noted as a pseudogene. CDR3 length: 15 residues. This CDR3 reads CASSKARQANTEAFF. The CDR3 DNA follows: TGTGCCAGCAGCAAAGCGCGTCAGGCGAACACTGAAGCTTTCTTT.

The chain joins TRBV5-6 to TRBJ2-3, with a possible D match to TRBD1 (6 bases). V lost 1 base, J lost 5 bases, and 14 bases lay in between. CDR3 length: 15 residues. The germline V gene has CDR1 SGHDT and CDR2 YYEEEE. CDR3 DNA sequence: TGTGCCAGCAGCTTGCCGCAGGGGAGAGGAGATACGCAGTATTTT. This encodes CASSLPQGRGDTQYF.

The chain is built from TRBV7-9 and TRBJ2-7, with a tentative D call TRBD2 (6 bases). Germline CDR1 SEHNR, CDR2 FQNEAQ (reference sequence). The CDR3 runs to 15 residues. The V and J ends lost 2 bases and 2 bases respectively, with 13 bases between them. CDR3 sequence reads: CASSLPRDFTYEQYF. The CDR3 DNA reads TGTGCCAGCAGCTTACCCCGGGACTTCACCTACGAGCAGTACTTC.

The chain uses TRBV5-1 and TRBJ2-3; the match to TRBD2 covers 12 bases. The CDR3 has 17 amino acids. Germline loops: CDR1 SGHRS, CDR2 YFSETQ. J lost 1 base, V lost 0 bases, and 3 bases had no gene match. CDR3 sequence: CASSLDPSGGGTDTQYF. DNA for the CDR3: TGCGCCAGCAGCTTGGATCCTAGCGGGGGGGGCACAGATACGCAGTATTTT.

The chain employs TRBV7-9 and TRBJ1-4; unclear D gene. Trimming stripped 5 bases from V and 7 bases from J, with 11 bases between. This CDR3 has 13 amino acids. Per germline, CDR1 SEHNR and CDR2 FQNEAQ (reference sequence). CDR3 region: CASSQIRGEKLFF. The DNA of the CDR3 is TGTGCCAGCAGCCAGATTCGAGGTGAAAAACTGTTTTTT.

The chain employs TRBV5-1 and TRBJ2-1, with TRBD1 matching over 7 bases. The CDR3 has 14 amino acids. V was pared by 4 bases and J by 4 bases, with 5 bases of the junction left unmatched. CDR1 is SGHRS and CDR2 is YFSETQ in the germline V gene. The CDR3 region has the DNA TGCGCCAGCAGCCGCCAGGGGGTATACAATGAGCAGTTCTTC. Translation: CASSRQGVYNEQFF.

V gene TRBV18 combines with J gene TRBJ2-1; 11 nucleotides match TRBD2. Per germline, CDR1 KGHSH and CDR2 LQKENI. Trimming removed 8 bases from V and 5 bases from J; junction bases left unmatched: 17. This CDR3 has 18 amino acids. CDR3 DNA sequence: TGTGCCAGCCTACCCCGGGCTAGCGGGGGGCCGGGAGACAATGAGCAGTTCTTC. The encoded protein is CASLPRASGGPGDNEQFF.

The chain employs TRBV24-1 and TRBJ1-6; 7 positions agree with TRBD1. CDR3 length: 20 residues. Germline V gene sequence: CDR1 KGHDR, CDR2 SFDVKD. J lost 2 bases, V lost 2 bases, and 14 bases had no gene match. This chain's CDR3 is CATSDYDRDSSVTYNSPLHF. The CDR3, as DNA: TGTGCCACCAGTGATTACGACAGGGACTCCTCTGTCACCTATAATTCACCCCTCCACTTT.

This chain joins TRBV9 and TRBJ2-3, with 9 bases identical to TRBD1. The CDR3 is 17 amino acids. CDR1 is SGDLS and CDR2 is YYNGEE in the germline V gene. J lost 1 base, V lost 2 bases, and 8 bases had no gene match. The CDR3 nucleotides read TGTGCCAGCAGCGTGGGGACAGGGTTGCAAGGCACAGATACGCAGTATTTT. Residues: CASSVGTGLQGTDTQYF.

The chain uses TRBV5-6 and TRBJ2-7; D possibly corresponds to TRBD2 (6 bases). With 4 bases removed from V and 7 bases from J, the gap between germline ends came to 24 bases. CDR3 size: 16 residues. Per germline, CDR1 SGHDT and CDR2 YYEEEE. CDR3 protein: CASSRGTANLYGEQYF. The CDR3 DNA follows: TGTGCCAGCAGCCGGGGGACGGCAAATCTGTACGGTGAGCAGTACTTC.

The chain recombines TRBV6-5 with TRBJ2-1; 7 nucleotides align to TRBD2. This CDR3 region has 14 residues. Trimming cost V 6 bases and J 2 bases; bases outside gene matches: 4. Germline CDR1 reads MNHEY; CDR2 reads SVGAGI. The CDR3 reads CASRGGVAYNEQFF. CDR3 DNA: TGTGCCAGCAGGGGGGGGGTCGCCTACAATGAGCAGTTCTTC.

The rearrangement uses TRBV19 and TRBJ2-3; no clear D. Between the trimmed V and J ends, which lost 0 bases and 10 bases, there was a span of 11 bases. Germline CDR1 reads LNHDA; CDR2 reads SQIVND (reference sequence). The CDR3 loop spans 13 amino acids. The CDR3 region has the DNA TGTGCCAGTAGTATAGAGTACAGATCCTCGCAGTATTTT. Translating gives CASSIEYRSSQYF.

The rearrangement links TRBV6-2 or TRBV6-3 to TRBJ1-6, with D possibly TRBD1 on 5 matching bases. This CDR3 region has 16 residues. Trimming removed 0 bases at V and 3 bases at J, with 9 bases between. Germline V gives CDR1 MNHEY, CDR2 SVGEGT. CDR3 loop: CASSYSIGDYNSPLHF. The CDR3 region has the DNA TGTGCCAGCAGTTACTCGATAGGGGACTATAATTCACCCCTCCACTTT.

The V and J genes are TRBV6-1 and TRBJ2-3; possible D gene TRBD2, 7 bases. Germline V gene sequence: CDR1 MNHNS, CDR2 SASEGT. CDR3 length: 15 residues. The ends were cut back, 3 bases at V and 2 bases at J, with 12 bases in the middle. The CDR3 DNA reads as TGTGCCAGCAGTGAGTGGGGGGGACACACAGATACGCAGTATTTT. It is translated as CASSEWGGHTDTQYF.

V usage is TRBV19 and J usage is TRBJ1-3; no definite D call. Trimming left V 7 bases short and J 0 bases short, with 7 bases between. CDR1 and CDR2 from the germline V gene are LNHDA and SQIVND (reference sequence). This CDR3 is built from 13 residues. DNA of the CDR3: TGTGCCAGTACGCGGAGCTCTGGAAACACCATATATTTT. Its translation: CASTRSSGNTIYF.

A single count supports this clone. The chain combines TRBV28 with TRBJ2-3; 7 bases match TRBD2. The germline V gene has CDR1 MDHEN and CDR2 SYDVKM. Germline trimming cut 6 bases from V and 0 bases from J; bases unmatched to any gene: 6. The CDR3 consists of 15 residues. In DNA, the CDR3 is TGTGCCAGCAGGCCGCGGGGGAGCAGCACAGATACGCAGTATTTT. It is translated as CASRPRGSSTDTQYF. The variable domain in full, completed from reference TRBV28 and TRBJ2-3, reads DVKVTQSSRYLVKRTGEKVFLECVQDMDHENMFWYRQDPGLGLRLIYFSYDVKMKEKGDIPEGYSVSREKKERFSLILESASTNQTSMYLCASRPRGSSTDTQYFGPGTRLTVL.

The chain combines TRBV29-1 with TRBJ2-7; 8 bases are shared with TRBD1. The CDR3 is 16 residues long. After removal of 7 bases from V and 1 base from J, the junction contained 15 bases not matched to a gene. CDR1 is SQVTM and CDR2 is ANQGSEA in the germline V gene. The CDR3 loop is CSALAPRQGRSYEQYF. CDR3 DNA: TGCAGCGCTTTGGCCCCCCGACAGGGGCGGTCCTACGAGCAGTACTTC.

This clone was found a few times. This chain connects TRBV5-4 to TRBJ2-1, with TRBD1 as a possible D gene (6 bases). This CDR3 region has 16 residues. V gave up 4 bases and J gave up 8 bases, with 22 bases separating them. The germline CDR1 and CDR2 sequences are SGHNT and YYREEE (reference sequence). This chain's CDR3 is CASSGPGQGPMYEQFF. Here the CDR3 DNA reads TGTGCCAGCAGCGGACCGGGACAAGGACCTATGTATGAGCAGTTCTTC.

There are a few counts of this clone. The CDR3 DNA reads as TGCGCCAGCAGCTTCCGGGACAGCAATAGGGAAAAACTGTTTTTT. Residues: CASSFRDSNREKLFF. J is TRBJ1-4 and V is TRBV5-1; the match to TRBD1 covers 7 bases. CDR1 is SGHRS, CDR2 YFSETQ, per germline. The CDR3 contains 15 residues. V was clipped by 2 bases and J by 8 bases; unmatched bases: 9.

This clone was observed once. The J gene is TRBJ1-2, the V gene TRBV5-6; 7 bases are a match to TRBD1. Germline V gene lookup returns CDR1 SGHDT and CDR2 YYEEEE. This CDR3 is built from 14 residues. V lost 4 bases to trimming and J lost 4 bases; unmatched junction nucleotides: 7. This CDR3 is CASSPGTDRYGYTF. The CDR3 DNA reads as TGTGCCAGCAGCCCCGGGACAGACCGCTATGGCTACACCTTC.

The V and J genes are TRBV4-1 and TRBJ1-1; 7 bases are shared with TRBD1. This CDR3 is built from 16 residues. Germline V CDR1 and CDR2: MGHRA, YSYEKL. V trimming: 1 base; J trimming: 4 bases; junction bases outside the gene matches: 9. DNA of the CDR3: TGCGCCAGCAGCCAAGGGGTACAGGGGAAGTTCACTGAAGCTTTCTTT. Amino acid sequence: CASSQGVQGKFTEAFF.

The chain employs TRBV5-1 and TRBJ2-1, with TRBD1 matching over 9 bases. V lost 4 bases to trimming and J lost 10 bases; unmatched junction nucleotides: 9. The CDR3 is 14 residues long. CDR1 and CDR2 (germline): SGHRS, YFSETQ. This chain's CDR3 is CASSLGTGSGEQFF. The CDR3 DNA follows: TGCGCCAGCAGCCTGGGGACAGGGTCTGGGGAGCAGTTCTTC.